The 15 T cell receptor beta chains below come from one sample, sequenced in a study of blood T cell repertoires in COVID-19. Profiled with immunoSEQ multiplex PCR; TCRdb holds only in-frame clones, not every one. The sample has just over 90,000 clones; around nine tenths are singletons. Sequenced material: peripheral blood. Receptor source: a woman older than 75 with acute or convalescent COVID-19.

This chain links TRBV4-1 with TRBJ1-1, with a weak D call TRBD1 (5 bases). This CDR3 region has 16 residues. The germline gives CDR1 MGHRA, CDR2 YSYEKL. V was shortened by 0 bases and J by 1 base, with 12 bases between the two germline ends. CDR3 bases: TGCGCCAGCAGCCAAGAAGTGGCGGGGACGAACACTGAAGCTTTCTTT. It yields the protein CASSQEVAGTNTEAFF.

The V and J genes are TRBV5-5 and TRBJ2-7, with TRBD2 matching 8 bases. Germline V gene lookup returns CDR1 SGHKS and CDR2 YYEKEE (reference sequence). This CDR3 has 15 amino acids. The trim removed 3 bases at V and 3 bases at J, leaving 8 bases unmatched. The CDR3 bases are TGTGCCAGCAGCTCACAACTAGCGGCCCTCTACGAGCAGTACTTC. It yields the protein CASSSQLAALYEQYF.

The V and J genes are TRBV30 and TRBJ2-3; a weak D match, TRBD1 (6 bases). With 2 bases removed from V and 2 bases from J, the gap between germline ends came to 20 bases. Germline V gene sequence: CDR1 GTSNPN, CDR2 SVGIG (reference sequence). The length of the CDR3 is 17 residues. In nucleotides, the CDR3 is TGTGCCTGGAGTTCTGGGCAGGGGATCCCCTCCACAGATACGCAGTATTTT. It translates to CAWSSGQGIPSTDTQYF.

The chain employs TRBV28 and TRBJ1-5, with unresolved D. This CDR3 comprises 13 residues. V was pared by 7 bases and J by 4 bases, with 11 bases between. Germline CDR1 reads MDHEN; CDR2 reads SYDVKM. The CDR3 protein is CASTIPGNQPQHF. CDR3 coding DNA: TGTGCCAGCACTATTCCGGGAAATCAGCCCCAGCATTTT.

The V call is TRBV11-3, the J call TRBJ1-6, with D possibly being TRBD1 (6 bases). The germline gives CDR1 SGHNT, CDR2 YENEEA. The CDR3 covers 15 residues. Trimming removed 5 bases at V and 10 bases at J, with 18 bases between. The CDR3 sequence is CASSPAVRGASPLHF. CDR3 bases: TGTGCCAGCAGCCCGGCGGTCAGGGGCGCGTCACCCCTCCACTTT. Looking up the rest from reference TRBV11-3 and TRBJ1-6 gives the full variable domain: EAGVVQSPRYKIIEKKQPVAFWCNPISGHNTLYWYLQNLGQGPELLIRYENEEAVDDSQLPKDRFSAERLKGVDSTLKIQPAELGDSAVYLCASSPAVRGASPLHFGNGTRLTVT.

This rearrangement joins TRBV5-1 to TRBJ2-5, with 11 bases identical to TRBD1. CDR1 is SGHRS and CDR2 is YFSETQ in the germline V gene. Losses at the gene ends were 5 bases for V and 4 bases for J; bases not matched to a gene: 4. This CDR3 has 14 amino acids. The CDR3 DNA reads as TGCGCCAGCAGAACCGGGACAGGGGGAGAGACCCAGTACTTC. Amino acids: CASRTGTGGETQYF.

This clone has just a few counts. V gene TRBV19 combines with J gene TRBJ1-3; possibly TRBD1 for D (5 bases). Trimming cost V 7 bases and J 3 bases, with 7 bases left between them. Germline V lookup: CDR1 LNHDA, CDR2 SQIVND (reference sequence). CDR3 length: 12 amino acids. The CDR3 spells CASKGDGNTIYF. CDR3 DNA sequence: TGTGCCAGTAAAGGGGATGGAAACACCATATATTTT.

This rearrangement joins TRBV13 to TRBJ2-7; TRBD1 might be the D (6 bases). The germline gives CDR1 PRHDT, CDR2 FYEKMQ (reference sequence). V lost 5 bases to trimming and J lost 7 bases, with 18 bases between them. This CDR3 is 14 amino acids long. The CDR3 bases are TGTGCCAGCAGCCTAATGCAGGGGATGAGAGAGCAGTACTTC. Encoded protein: CASSLMQGMREQYF.

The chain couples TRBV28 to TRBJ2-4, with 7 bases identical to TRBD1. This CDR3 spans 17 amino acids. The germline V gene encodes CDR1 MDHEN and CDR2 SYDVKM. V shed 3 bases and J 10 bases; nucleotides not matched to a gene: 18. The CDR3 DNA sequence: TGTGCCAGCAGTTTTGCCCCAAGGGACAGCCGAGACGAGATTCAGTACTTC. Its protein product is CASSFAPRDSRDEIQYF.

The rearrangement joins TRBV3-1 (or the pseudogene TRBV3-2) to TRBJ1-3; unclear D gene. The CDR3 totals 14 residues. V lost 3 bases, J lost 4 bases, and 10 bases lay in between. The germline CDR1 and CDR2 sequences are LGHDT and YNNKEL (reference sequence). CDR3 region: CASSHGPGGNTIYF. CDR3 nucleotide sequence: TGTGCCAGCAGCCACGGCCCGGGAGGAAACACCATATATTTT.

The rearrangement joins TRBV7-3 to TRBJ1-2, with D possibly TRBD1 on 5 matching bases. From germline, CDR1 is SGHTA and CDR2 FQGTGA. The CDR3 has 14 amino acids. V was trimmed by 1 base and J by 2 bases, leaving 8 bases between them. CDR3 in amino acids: CASSLSAGNYGYTF. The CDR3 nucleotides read TGTGCCAGCAGCTTAAGTGCAGGGAACTATGGCTACACCTTC.

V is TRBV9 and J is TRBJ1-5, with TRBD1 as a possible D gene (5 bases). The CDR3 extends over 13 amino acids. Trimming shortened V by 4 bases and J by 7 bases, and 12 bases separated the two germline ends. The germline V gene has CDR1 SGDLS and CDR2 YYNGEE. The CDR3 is CASSPGGGQPQHF. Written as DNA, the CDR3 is TGTGCCAGCAGCCCAGGCGGGGGGCAGCCCCAGCATTTT.

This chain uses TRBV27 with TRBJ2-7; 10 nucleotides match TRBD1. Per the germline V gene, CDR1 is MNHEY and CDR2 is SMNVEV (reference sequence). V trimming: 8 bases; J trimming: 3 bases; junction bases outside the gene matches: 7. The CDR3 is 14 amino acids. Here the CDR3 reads CASSKGQGSYEQYF. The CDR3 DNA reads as TGTGCCAGCTCCAAGGGACAGGGGAGCTACGAGCAGTACTTC.

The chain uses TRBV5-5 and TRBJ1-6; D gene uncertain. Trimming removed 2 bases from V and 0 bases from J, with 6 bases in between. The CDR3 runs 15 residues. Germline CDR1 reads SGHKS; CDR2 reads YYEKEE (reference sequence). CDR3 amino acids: CASSLSSSYNSPLHF. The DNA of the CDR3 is TGTGCCAGCAGCTTAAGTAGCTCCTATAATTCACCCCTCCACTTT.

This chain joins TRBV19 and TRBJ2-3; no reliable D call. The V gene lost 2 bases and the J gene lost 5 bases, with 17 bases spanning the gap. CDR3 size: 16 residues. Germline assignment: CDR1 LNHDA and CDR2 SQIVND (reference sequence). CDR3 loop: CASSIRGERPVDTQYF. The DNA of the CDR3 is TGTGCCAGTAGTATACGTGGAGAACGCCCAGTAGATACGCAGTATTTT.